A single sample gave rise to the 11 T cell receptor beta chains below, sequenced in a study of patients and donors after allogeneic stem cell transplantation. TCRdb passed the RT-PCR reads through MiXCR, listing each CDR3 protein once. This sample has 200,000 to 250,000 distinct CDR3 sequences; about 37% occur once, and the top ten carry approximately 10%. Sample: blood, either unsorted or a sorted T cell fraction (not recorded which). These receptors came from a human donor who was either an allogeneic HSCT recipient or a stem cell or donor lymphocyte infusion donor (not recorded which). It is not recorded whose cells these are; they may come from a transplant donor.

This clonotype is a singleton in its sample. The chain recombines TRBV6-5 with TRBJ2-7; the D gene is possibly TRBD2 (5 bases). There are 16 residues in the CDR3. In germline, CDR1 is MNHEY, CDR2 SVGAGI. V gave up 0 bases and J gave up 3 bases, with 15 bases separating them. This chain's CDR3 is CASSYSRTSGSYEQYF. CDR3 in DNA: TGTGCCAGCAGTTACTCGAGGACGTCGGGGAGCTACGAGCAGTACTTC.

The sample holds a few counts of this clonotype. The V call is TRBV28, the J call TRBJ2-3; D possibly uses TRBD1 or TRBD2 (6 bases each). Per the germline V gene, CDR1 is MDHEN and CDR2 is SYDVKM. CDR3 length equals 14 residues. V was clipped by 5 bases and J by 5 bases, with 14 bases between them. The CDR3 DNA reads TGTGCCAGCAGTAAGTGGGGGGCTGGAGATACGCAGTATTTT. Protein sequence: CASSKWGAGDTQYF.

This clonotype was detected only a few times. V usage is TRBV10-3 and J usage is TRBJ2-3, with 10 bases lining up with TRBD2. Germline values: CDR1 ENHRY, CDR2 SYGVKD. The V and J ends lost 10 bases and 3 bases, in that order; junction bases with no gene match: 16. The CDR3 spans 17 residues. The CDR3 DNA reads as TGTGCCACCTCCACTCTTACTAGCGGGGCGGTAACAGATACGCAGTATTTT. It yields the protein CATSTLTSGAVTDTQYF.

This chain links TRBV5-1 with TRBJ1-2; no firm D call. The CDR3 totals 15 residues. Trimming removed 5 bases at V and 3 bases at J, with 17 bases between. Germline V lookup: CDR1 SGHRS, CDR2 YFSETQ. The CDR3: CASRWGQETYYGYTF. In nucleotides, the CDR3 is TGCGCCAGCAGATGGGGTCAGGAAACTTACTATGGCTACACCTTC.

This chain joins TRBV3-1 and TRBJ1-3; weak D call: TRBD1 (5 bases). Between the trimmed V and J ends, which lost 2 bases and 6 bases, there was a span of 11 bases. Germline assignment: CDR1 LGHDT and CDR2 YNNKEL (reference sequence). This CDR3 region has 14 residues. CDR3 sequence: CASSQQGFENTIYF. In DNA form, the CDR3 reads TGTGCCAGCAGCCAACAGGGATTCGAAAACACCATATATTTT.

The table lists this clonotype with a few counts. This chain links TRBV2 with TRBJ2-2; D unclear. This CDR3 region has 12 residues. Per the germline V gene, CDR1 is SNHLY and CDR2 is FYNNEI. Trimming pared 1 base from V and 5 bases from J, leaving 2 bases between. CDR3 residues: CASSEGTGELFF. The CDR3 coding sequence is TGTGCCAGCAGTGAAGGGACCGGGGAGCTGTTTTTT.

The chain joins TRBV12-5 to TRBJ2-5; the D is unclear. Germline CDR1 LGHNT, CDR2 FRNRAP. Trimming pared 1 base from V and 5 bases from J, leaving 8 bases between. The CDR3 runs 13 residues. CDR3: CASGLGIGETQYF. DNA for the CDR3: TGTGCTAGTGGTTTGGGCATCGGGGAGACCCAGTACTTC.

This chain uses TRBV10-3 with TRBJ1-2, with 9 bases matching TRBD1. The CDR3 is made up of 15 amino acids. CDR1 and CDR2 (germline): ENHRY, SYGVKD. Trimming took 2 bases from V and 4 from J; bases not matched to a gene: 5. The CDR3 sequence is CAISEPRTGAYGYTF. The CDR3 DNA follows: TGTGCCATCAGTGAGCCTAGGACAGGGGCCTATGGCTACACCTTC.

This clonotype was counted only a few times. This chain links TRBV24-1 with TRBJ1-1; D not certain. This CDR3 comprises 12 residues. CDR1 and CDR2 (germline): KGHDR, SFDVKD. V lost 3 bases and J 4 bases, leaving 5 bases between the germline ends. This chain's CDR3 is CATSDMGTEAFF. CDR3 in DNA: TGTGCCACCAGTGATATGGGCACTGAAGCTTTCTTT.

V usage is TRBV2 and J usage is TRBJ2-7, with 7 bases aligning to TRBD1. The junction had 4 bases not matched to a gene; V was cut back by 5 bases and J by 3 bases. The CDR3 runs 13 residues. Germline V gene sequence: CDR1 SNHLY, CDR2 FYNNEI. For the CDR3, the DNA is TGTGCCAGCAGTCTCGGACAGGTCTACGAGCAGTACTTC. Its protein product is CASSLGQVYEQYF.

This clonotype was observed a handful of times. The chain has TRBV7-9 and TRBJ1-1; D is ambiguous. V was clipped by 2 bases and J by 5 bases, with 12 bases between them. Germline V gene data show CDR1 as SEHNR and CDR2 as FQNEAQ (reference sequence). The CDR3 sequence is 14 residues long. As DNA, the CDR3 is TGTGCCAGCAGCTTAAGAGGGTCGAGTACTGAAGCTTTCTTT. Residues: CASSLRGSSTEAFF.